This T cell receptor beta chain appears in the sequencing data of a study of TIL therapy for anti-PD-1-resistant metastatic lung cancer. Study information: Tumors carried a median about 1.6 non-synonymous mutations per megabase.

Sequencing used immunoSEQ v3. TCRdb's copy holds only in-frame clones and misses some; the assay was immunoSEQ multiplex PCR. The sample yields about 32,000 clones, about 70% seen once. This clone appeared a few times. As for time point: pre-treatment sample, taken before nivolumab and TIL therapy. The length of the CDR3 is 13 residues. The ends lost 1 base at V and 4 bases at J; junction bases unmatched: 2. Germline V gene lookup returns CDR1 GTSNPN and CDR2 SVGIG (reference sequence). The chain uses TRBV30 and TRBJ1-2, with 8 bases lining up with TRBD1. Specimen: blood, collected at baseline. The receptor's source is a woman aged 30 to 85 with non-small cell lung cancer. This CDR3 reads CAWSGTGTYGYTF. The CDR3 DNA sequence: TGTGCCTGGAGTGGGACAGGGACCTATGGCTACACCTTC.